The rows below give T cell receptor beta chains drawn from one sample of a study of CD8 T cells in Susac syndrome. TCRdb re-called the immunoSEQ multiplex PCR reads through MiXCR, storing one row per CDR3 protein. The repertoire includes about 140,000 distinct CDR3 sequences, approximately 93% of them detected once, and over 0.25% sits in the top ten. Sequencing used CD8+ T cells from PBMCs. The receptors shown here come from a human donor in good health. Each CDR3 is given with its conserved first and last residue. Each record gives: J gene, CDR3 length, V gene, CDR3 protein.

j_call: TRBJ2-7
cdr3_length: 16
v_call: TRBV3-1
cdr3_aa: CASSQDRSSGFYEQYF

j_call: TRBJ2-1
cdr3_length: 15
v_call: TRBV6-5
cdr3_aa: CASSYGPSGQYEQFF

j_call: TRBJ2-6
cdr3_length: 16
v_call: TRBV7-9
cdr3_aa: CASSQDNYSGANVLTF

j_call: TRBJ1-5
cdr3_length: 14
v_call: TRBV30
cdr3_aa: CAWSAQGSSQPQHF

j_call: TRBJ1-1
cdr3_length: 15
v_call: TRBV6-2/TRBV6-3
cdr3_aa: CASSYLSGRNTEAFF

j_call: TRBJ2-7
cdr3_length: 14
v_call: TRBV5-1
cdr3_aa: CASSPIRTGNEQYF

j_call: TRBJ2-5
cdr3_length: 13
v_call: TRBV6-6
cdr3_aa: CASRLGSQETQYF

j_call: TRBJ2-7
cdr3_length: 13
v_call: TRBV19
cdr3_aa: CASSITGQAEQYF

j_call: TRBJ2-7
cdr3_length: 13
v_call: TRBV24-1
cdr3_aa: CATSGPGAYEQYF

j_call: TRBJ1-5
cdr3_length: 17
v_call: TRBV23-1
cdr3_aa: CASSQFVEGQGHQPQHF

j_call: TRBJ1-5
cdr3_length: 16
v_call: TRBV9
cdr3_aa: CASSPGGQVVGQPQHF

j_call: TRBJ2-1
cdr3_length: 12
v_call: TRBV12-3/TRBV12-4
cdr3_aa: CASSLIRNEQFF

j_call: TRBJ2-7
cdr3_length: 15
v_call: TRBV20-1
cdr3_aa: CSATARLLGAYEQYF

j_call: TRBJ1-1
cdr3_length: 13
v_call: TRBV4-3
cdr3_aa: CASSQDEASEAFF

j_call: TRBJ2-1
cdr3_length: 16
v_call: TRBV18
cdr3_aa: CASSPLWTSAINEQFF

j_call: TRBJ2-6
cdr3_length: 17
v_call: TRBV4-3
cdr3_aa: CASSQEVPGSGANVLTF

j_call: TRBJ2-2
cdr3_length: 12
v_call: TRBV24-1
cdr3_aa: CAAAGVPGELFF